This T cell receptor beta chain was sequenced during a study of T cell responses to AZD1222 COVID-19 vaccine. Germline loops: CDR1 MDHEN, CDR2 SYDVKM. There are 15 residues in the CDR3. V gave up 6 bases and J gave up 3 bases, with 15 bases separating them. The repertoire was sequenced with immunoSEQ multiplex PCR; TCRdb's copy has only in-frame clones and lacks some. The sample includes some 140,000 clones, approximately 90% of them seen just once. This chain links TRBV28 with TRBJ1-5; D unresolved. The receptor was isolated from an adult in good health. The specimen comprised peripheral blood, sampled on day 0 of AZD1222 vaccination. The CDR3 DNA reads as TGTGCCAGCAGCCCAGCCCCGAGCCTCAATCAGCCCCAGCATTTT. As protein: CASSPAPSLNQPQHF.